These 12 T cell receptor beta chains were all obtained from the same sample, sequenced in a study of OX40 agonist ivuxolimab in advanced cancers. This table comes from immunoSEQ multiplex PCR, and its TCRdb copy is limited to in-frame clones, with some not included. This table holds 45,000 to 50,000 clones, 80% to 95% found once. The sample here was CD4+ or CD8+ T cells sorted from blood, taken in a trial of the OX40 agonist ivuxolimab. The receptors shown here come from an adult with an advanced solid tumor such as melanoma, head and neck, liver or kidney cancer.

In this sample, this clone turned up once. The CDR3 coding sequence is TGTGCCAGCAGTTACGGCGCAAAACTGTTTTTT. As protein: CASSYGAKLFF. The rearrangement joins TRBV6-1 to TRBJ1-4; D remains ambiguous. The germline V and J ends were trimmed by 5 bases and 10 bases, with 8 bases remaining between them. The CDR3 spans 11 residues. Germline V gene lookup returns CDR1 MNHNS and CDR2 SASEGT.

V and J are TRBV2 and TRBJ2-1; D uncertain. There are 13 residues in the CDR3. Germline CDR1 is SNHLY and CDR2 is FYNNEI. Trimming left V 3 bases short and J 3 bases short, with 6 bases between. The CDR3 here is CASSDRNYNEQFF. The CDR3, as DNA: TGTGCCAGCAGTGACAGGAACTACAATGAGCAGTTCTTC.

The V and J genes are TRBV30 and TRBJ1-1; the D is unclear. Trimming took off 2 bases at V and 0 bases at J, with 7 bases between the two ends. Germline CDR1 reads GTSNPN; CDR2 reads SVGIG (reference sequence). The CDR3 covers 13 residues. CDR3 protein: CAWSNGLNTEAFF. The DNA for the CDR3 is TGTGCCTGGAGTAATGGCTTGAACACTGAAGCTTTCTTT.

Written as DNA, the CDR3 is TGTGCCTGGAGAGGGCAGGGTAAAACTAATGAAAAACTGTTTTTT. The encoded protein is CAWRGQGKTNEKLFF. J is TRBJ1-4 and V is TRBV30, with TRBD1 as a possible D gene (5 bases). The CDR3 is made up of 15 amino acids. Trimming removed 3 bases at V and 1 base at J, with 12 bases between. Germline CDR1 GTSNPN, CDR2 SVGIG (reference sequence).

The gene calls are TRBV18 and TRBJ2-7, with D possibly TRBD1 on 6 matching bases. The V gene's germline CDR1 is KGHSH and CDR2 LQKENI. CDR3 length equals 14 residues. The germline V and J ends were trimmed by 2 bases and 0 bases, with 8 bases remaining between them. Here the CDR3 reads CASSPGGNSYEQYF. In DNA, the CDR3 is TGTGCCAGCTCACCAGGGGGCAACTCCTACGAGCAGTACTTC.

V and J are TRBV4-1 and TRBJ1-1, with 7 nucleotides matching TRBD1. Germline V gene lookup returns CDR1 MGHRA and CDR2 YSYEKL. This CDR3 has 14 residues. Germline trimming cut 7 bases from V and 5 bases from J; bases unmatched to any gene: 10. The chain's CDR3 is CASTLDRVVTEAFF. DNA of the CDR3: TGCGCCAGCACCCTCGACAGGGTGGTTACTGAAGCTTTCTTT.

V and J are TRBV5-1 and TRBJ2-1; D is perhaps TRBD1 (5 bases). With 3 bases removed from V and 0 bases from J, the gap between germline ends came to 7 bases. In germline, CDR1 is SGHRS, CDR2 YFSETQ. The CDR3 is 14 residues long. CDR3 sequence (DNA): TGCGCCAGCAGCTCGGACAACTCCTACAATGAGCAGTTCTTC. Amino acids: CASSSDNSYNEQFF.

This CDR3 reads CASSPSGGVGNEQFF. The CDR3 nucleotides read TGTGCCAGCAGTCCATCGGGCGGGGTCGGGAATGAGCAGTTCTTC. This chain connects TRBV6-6 to TRBJ2-1; possibly TRBD2 for D (6 bases). Germline-derived CDR1 and CDR2 are MNHNY and SVGAGI (reference sequence). CDR3 size: 15 residues. Trimming shortened V by 5 bases and J by 7 bases, and 18 bases separated the two germline ends.

The rearrangement uses TRBV11-2 and TRBJ2-7, with D unclear. CDR3 size: 12 residues. Germline lookup yields CDR1 SGHAT and CDR2 FQNNGV. Between the trimmed V and J ends, which lost 0 bases and 6 bases, there was a span of 6 bases. The CDR3 reads CASSLEGREQYV. The CDR3 nucleotides are TGTGCCAGCAGCTTAGAGGGTCGCGAGCAGTACGTC.

The chain is built from TRBV7-4 and TRBJ1-5, with 7 bases matching TRBD1. Germline V gene lookup returns CDR1 SGHVT and CDR2 SQSDAQ. V was pared by 1 base and J by 0 bases, with 3 bases of the junction left unmatched. The CDR3 covers 16 residues. CDR3: CASSLEGQYSNQPQHF. Here the CDR3 DNA reads TGTGCCAGCAGCTTAGAGGGACAGTATAGCAATCAGCCCCAGCATTTT.

The chain recombines TRBV15 with TRBJ1-3; the D is unclear. Germline V gives CDR1 LNHNV, CDR2 YYDKDF (reference sequence). The CDR3 runs 15 residues. Trimming took 1 base from V and 7 from J, leaving 14 bases between them. CDR3 sequence: CATSRGIGSGNTIYF. The CDR3 coding sequence is TGTGCCACCAGCAGAGGCATAGGGAGTGGGAACACCATATATTTT.

The chain employs TRBV19 and TRBJ1-1; TRBD1 is a possible D gene (5 bases). Looked up from germline, CDR1 is LNHDA and CDR2 is SQIVND (reference sequence). V lost 1 base, J lost 3 bases, and 21 bases lay in between. This CDR3 contains 18 residues. The CDR3 here is CASSIGDSIPGLDTEAFF. DNA of the CDR3: TGTGCCAGTAGTATAGGAGACAGCATACCGGGGTTAGACACTGAAGCTTTCTTT.